Shown below are 31 T cell receptor beta chains from a single sample sequenced in a study of human T cells and chemical hapten exposure. Time point: patch test 2, 6 weeks after DPC sensitization. This sample's treatment: therapeutic diphenylcyclopropenone sensitization with weekly scalp DPC. TCRdb reprocessed the RACE reads with MiXCR, giving one entry per CDR3 protein. This sample has approximately 110,000 distinct CDR3 sequences; roughly a tenth occur once, and the top ten carry over 3%. Sequenced here: whole blood, sampled in connection with sensitization to the hapten diphenylcyclopropenone (DPC). The receptors were sampled from a woman in her forties with alopecia areata. Some clones in this sample may be carry-over from other donors' samples.

In its sample, this clonotype was seen a few times. J is TRBJ2-5 and V is TRBV6-2 or TRBV6-3, with 10 nucleotides matching TRBD2. V dropped 0 bases and J dropped 1; count of bases not matched to a gene: 8. From germline, CDR1 is MNHEY and CDR2 SVGEGT. CDR3 size: 18 residues. CDR3 in DNA: TGTGCCAGCAGTTACTCGGTGACTAGCGGGTACCTCCAAGAGACCCAGTACTTC. Translated, it gives CASSYSVTSGYLQETQYF.

On this clonotype: A much larger clone is a single base away; this may be a read error. The rearrangement uses TRBV10-3 and TRBJ2-3; D is undetermined. There are 15 residues in the CDR3. In germline, CDR1 is ENHRY, CDR2 SYGVKD. The CDR3 DNA sequence: TGTGCCATCAGTGAGTCGGGCAGGAGCACAGATGCGCAGTATTTT. Its protein is CAISESGRSTDAQYF.

This clonotype was seen many times. V is TRBV12-3 or TRBV12-4 and J is TRBJ2-7, with TRBD1 identical over 7 bases. This CDR3 has 14 amino acids. The J segment lost 2 bases and the V segment lost 5 bases, leaving 6 bases of the junction unmatched. CDR3 bases: TGTGCCAGCAGTCCCTGGGACAGCCCCTACGAGCAGTACTTC. Its protein is CASSPWDSPYEQYF.

This clonotype was detected a few times. V and J are TRBV6-5 and TRBJ1-1, with D unclear. CDR1 and CDR2 from the germline V gene are MNHEY and SVGAGI. V was clipped by 3 bases and J by 0 bases, with 8 bases between them. The CDR3 spans 14 residues. CDR3: CASSYGRLNTEAFF. CDR3 nucleotides: TGTGCCAGCAGTTATGGACGGTTGAACACTGAAGCTTTCTTT.

There are a few counts of this clonotype. This chain links TRBV29-1 with TRBJ2-7; TRBD1 might be the D (5 bases). CDR3 size: 12 residues. Trimming left V 3 bases short and J 4 bases short, with 10 bases between. Germline assignment: CDR1 SQVTM and CDR2 ANQGSEA. CDR3 region: CSVELQGYEQYF. CDR3 DNA sequence: TGCAGCGTTGAGCTCCAGGGATACGAGCAGTACTTC.

This clonotype has a count of ten or more. V and J are TRBV2 and TRBJ2-1; weak D call: TRBD2 (5 bases). V shed 3 bases and J shed 6 bases, with 15 bases lying between them. This CDR3 is built from 15 residues. Germline V gives CDR1 SNHLY, CDR2 FYNNEI. The CDR3 protein is CASSDPVNRGNEQFF. In nucleotides, the CDR3 is TGTGCCAGCAGTGATCCCGTCAACCGGGGCAATGAGCAGTTCTTC.

The chain combines TRBV4-3 with TRBJ2-7, with TRBD2 matching over 7 bases. CDR3 length: 15 amino acids. V shed 0 bases, J shed 7 bases, and the junction held 9 bases outside the gene matches. The V gene's germline CDR1 is LGHNA and CDR2 YSLEER. The chain's CDR3 is CASSQEGGDGREQYF. Here the CDR3 DNA reads TGCGCCAGCAGCCAAGAGGGGGGGGATGGAAGGGAGCAGTACTTC.

About this clonotype itself: This sequence may be a read error, since a much larger clone differs from it by one base. The gene calls are TRBV7-2 and TRBJ2-5; D uncertain. This CDR3 has 18 amino acids. The V gene lost 0 bases and the J gene lost 2 bases, with 19 bases spanning the gap. The germline gives CDR1 SGHTA, CDR2 FQGNSA. The CDR3 DNA reads TGTGCCAGCAGCTTAGCGCGGTTTCCGGCTGGCGGACAAGAGACCCAGTACTTC. It encodes CASSLARFPAGGQETQYF.

This clonotype was seen repeatedly, ten times or more. V and J are TRBV10-3 and TRBJ2-3; possibly TRBD1 or TRBD2 for D (5 bases each). V lost 11 bases and J lost 2, with 29 bases in between. CDR3 length: 18 amino acids. Looked up from germline, CDR1 is ENHRY and CDR2 is SYGVKD. CDR3 protein: CAAGPGRLITTTTDTQYF. As DNA, the CDR3 is TGTGCCGCAGGGCCGGGGAGACTCATAACGACTACCACAGATACGCAGTATTTT.

The chain combines TRBV7-8 with TRBJ2-4; the D gene could be TRBD1 or TRBD2 (6 bases each). This CDR3 region has 18 residues. V gave up 3 bases and J gave up 3 bases, with 21 bases separating them. Looked up from germline, CDR1 is SGHVS and CDR2 is FQNEAQ. The CDR3 coding sequence is TGTGCCAGCAGCTTCCCAGGGGTCCCTAGCGTGGTCAAAAACATTCAGTACTTC. It yields the protein CASSFPGVPSVVKNIQYF.

This clonotype was observed a handful of times. The chain carries TRBV5-1 and TRBJ1-5; 8 nucleotides agree with TRBD1. Germline lookup yields CDR1 SGHRS and CDR2 YFSETQ. The CDR3 totals 15 residues. After removal of 0 bases from V and 5 bases from J, the junction contained 4 bases not matched to a gene. The CDR3 DNA reads as TGCGCCAGCAGCTTGGAAGCAGGGGGCGATCAGCCCCAGCATTTT. It specifies CASSLEAGGDQPQHF.

Details on this clonotype: A clone one base away is much larger, so this may be a read error. The V call is TRBV4-3, the J call TRBJ2-1; no clear D. CDR1 is LGHNA, CDR2 YSLEER, per germline. Trimming pared 2 bases from V and 4 bases from J, leaving 15 bases between. The CDR3 is made up of 16 amino acids. The CDR3 nucleotides read TGCGCCAGCAGCCAAAGGTCTAAACCCGCTTACAATGAGCAGTTCTTC. Protein product: CASSQRSKPAYNEQFF.

In regard to this clonotype: A much larger clone sits a single nucleotide away, making a read error possible. The chain couples TRBV12-3 or TRBV12-4 to TRBJ2-2; a weak D match, TRBD2 (5 bases). CDR3 size: 13 residues. CDR3 in DNA: TGTGCCAGCAGTTTCTCCTTGTCCGGGGAGCCGTTTTTT. Translation gives CASSFSLSGEPFF.

This clonotype was counted between two and nine times. This chain joins TRBV7-9 and TRBJ2-1, with D possibly TRBD1 on 6 matching bases. Trimming shortened V by 5 bases and J by 16 bases, and 12 bases separated the two germline ends. This CDR3 region has 10 residues. CDR1 is SEHNR, CDR2 FQNEAQ, per germline (reference sequence). CDR3 protein: CASSHRELFF. CDR3 sequence (DNA): TGTGCCAGCAGCCACAGGGAATTATTCTTC.

This clonotype was seen repeatedly, ten times or more. The J gene is TRBJ2-3, the V gene TRBV7-2; 7 nucleotides line up with TRBD1. V gave up 3 bases and J gave up 6 bases; unmatched junction bases: 12. There are 16 residues in the CDR3. Per the germline V gene, CDR1 is SGHTA and CDR2 is FQGNSA. The CDR3 here is CASSFTDRAVTDTQYF. The CDR3 region has the DNA TGTGCCAGCAGCTTCACTGACAGGGCAGTAACGGATACGCAGTATTTT.

This clonotype was counted between two and nine times. The chain carries TRBV6-5 and TRBJ1-1; D is ambiguous. CDR1 and CDR2 (germline): MNHEY, SVGAGI. Trimming pared 4 bases from V and 2 bases from J, leaving 11 bases between. CDR3 length: 14 amino acids. As DNA, the CDR3 is TGTGCCAGCAGTTTATCGGGCCTTAACACTGAAGCTTTCTTT. Protein: CASSLSGLNTEAFF.

The chain carries TRBV14 and TRBJ2-7; the match to TRBD2 covers 8 bases. Germline assignment: CDR1 SGHDN and CDR2 FVKESK. The ends lost 3 bases at V and 0 bases at J; junction bases unmatched: 7. CDR3 length equals 16 residues. For the CDR3, the DNA is TGTGCCAGCAGCCAGAACGGAGGGACTAGCTCCTACGAGCAGTACTTC. Translated: CASSQNGGTSSYEQYF.

This clonotype was found many times. The chain employs TRBV15 and TRBJ1-2; no definite D call. This CDR3 is 12 amino acids long. V gave up 5 bases and J gave up 3 bases, with 7 bases separating them. Per the germline V gene, CDR1 is LNHNV and CDR2 is YYDKDF (reference sequence). The CDR3 DNA sequence: TGTGCCACCAGCGAGGCAGACTATGGCTACACCTTC. It yields the protein CATSEADYGYTF.

This clonotype was found many times. The rearrangement uses TRBV19 and TRBJ1-5; 7 nucleotides line up with TRBD1. Trimming removed 7 bases from V and 3 bases from J; junction bases left unmatched: 6. This CDR3 region has 14 residues. Germline V gene data show CDR1 as LNHDA and CDR2 as SQIVND (reference sequence). The CDR3 sequence: CASTRTGDNQPQHF. As DNA, the CDR3 is TGTGCCAGTACCCGTACAGGGGACAATCAGCCCCAGCATTTT.

This clonotype was counted only a few times. This chain joins TRBV6-5 and TRBJ2-3; 15 positions match TRBD2. The CDR3 runs 17 residues. With V trimmed by 0 bases and J by 3 bases, 1 base remained unmatched. The germline CDR1 and CDR2 sequences are MNHEY and SVGAGI. CDR3: CASSYSGLAGGTDTQYF. Here the CDR3 DNA reads TGTGCCAGCAGTTACTCGGGACTAGCGGGGGGAACAGATACGCAGTATTTT.

This clonotype has only a few counts. V usage is TRBV6-2 or TRBV6-3 and J usage is TRBJ2-7; no reliable D call. The CDR3 runs to 14 residues. Per the germline V gene, CDR1 is MNHEY and CDR2 is SVGEGT. V was cut by 4 bases and J by 4 bases, with 14 bases left in between. The CDR3 spells CASSSTGSTYEQYF. The CDR3, as DNA: TGTGCCAGCAGTTCGACGGGCAGCACGTACGAGCAGTACTTC.

This clonotype has ten or more counts. The chain recombines TRBV12-3 or TRBV12-4 with TRBJ1-6; D gene uncertain. V lost 3 bases and J 7 bases, leaving 7 bases between the germline ends. The CDR3 contains 13 residues. This chain's CDR3 is CASSLAFNSPLHF. CDR3 bases: TGTGCCAGCAGTTTGGCCTTCAATTCACCCCTCCACTTT.

The J gene is TRBJ1-2, the V gene TRBV19; possibly TRBD1 for D (5 bases). Looked up from germline, CDR1 is LNHDA and CDR2 is SQIVND (reference sequence). V lost 4 bases and J 0 bases, leaving 9 bases between the germline ends. This CDR3 is 14 amino acids long. DNA of the CDR3: TGTGCCAGTAGTACCCGGACAACTAACTATGGCTACACCTTC. Translated, it gives CASSTRTTNYGYTF.

The chain recombines TRBV5-1 with TRBJ2-2; D ambiguous. Trimming took off 0 bases at V and 8 bases at J, with 5 bases between the two ends. Looked up from germline, CDR1 is SGHRS and CDR2 is YFSETQ. CDR3 length: 12 residues. The chain's CDR3 is CASSLVLGELFF. For the CDR3, the DNA is TGCGCCAGCAGCTTGGTCCTAGGGGAGCTGTTTTTT.

There are many counts of this clonotype. The chain uses TRBV6-2 or TRBV6-3 and TRBJ2-7; 7 bases agree with TRBD1. Germline V lookup: CDR1 MNHEY, CDR2 SVGEGT. The CDR3 totals 16 residues. Losses at the gene ends were 6 bases for V and 0 bases for J; bases not matched to a gene: 11. CDR3 bases: TGTGCCAGCAGACGCGACCGGGACAGTGTCTCCTACGAGCAGTACTTC. As protein: CASRRDRDSVSYEQYF.

This clonotype was seen many times. The chain has TRBV27 and TRBJ1-6, with a weak D call TRBD1 (5 bases). Germline values: CDR1 MNHEY, CDR2 SMNVEV (reference sequence). Trimming stripped 3 bases from V and 8 bases from J, with 8 bases between. This CDR3 has 13 residues. CDR3 nucleotide sequence: TGTGCCAGCAGTTTGAGAGGGGATTCACCCCTCCACTTT. Its protein is CASSLRGDSPLHF.

In this sample, this clonotype turned up many times. The gene calls are TRBV9 and TRBJ1-2, with TRBD1 matching 8 bases. This CDR3 spans 15 amino acids. Germline CDR1 SGDLS, CDR2 YYNGEE. V dropped 4 bases and J dropped 5; count of bases not matched to a gene: 10. CDR3 bases: TGTGCCAGCAGCCATGCCGGGACAGGCGCTTATGGCTACACCTTC. Residues: CASSHAGTGAYGYTF.

In this sample, this clonotype turned up many times. The chain links TRBV2 to TRBJ1-2, with D maybe TRBD1 (5 bases). CDR3 length: 16 residues. Trimming shortened V by 8 bases and J by 0 bases, and 19 bases separated the two germline ends. Per the germline V gene, CDR1 is SNHLY and CDR2 is FYNNEI. Here the CDR3 reads CASAIYRQLTNYGYTF. As DNA, the CDR3 is TGTGCCAGCGCTATTTATAGACAGCTAACTAACTATGGCTACACCTTC.

A few counts support this clonotype. The chain is built from TRBV18 and TRBJ1-5, with a possible D match to TRBD1 (6 bases). The V end lost 4 bases, the J end lost 7 bases, and 20 bases lay between the germline ends. The germline V gene encodes CDR1 KGHSH and CDR2 LQKENI. The CDR3 length is 16 residues. This chain's CDR3 is CASSLPLTQGSQPQHF. The CDR3 DNA reads as TGTGCCAGCTCACTGCCCCTCACTCAGGGGAGCCAGCCCCAGCATTTT.

The table lists this clonotype with a few counts. The V call is TRBV3-1, the J call TRBJ2-3; a weak D match, TRBD2 (6 bases). Germline V lookup: CDR1 LGHDT, CDR2 YNNKEL (reference sequence). The CDR3 sequence is 16 residues long. The V gene lost 1 base and the J gene lost 3 bases, with 14 bases spanning the gap. CDR3 amino acids: CASSQGGGIWTDTQYF. The CDR3 DNA follows: TGTGCCAGCAGCCAAGGTGGGGGGATTTGGACAGATACGCAGTATTTT.

This clonotype was counted between two and nine times. This chain links TRBV7-3 with TRBJ1-2; 8 bases are a match to TRBD1. Germline V gene lookup returns CDR1 SGHTA and CDR2 FQGTGA. Trimming cost V 0 bases and J 3 bases; bases outside gene matches: 3. The CDR3 runs to 15 residues. The CDR3 loop is CASSLTAGGDYGYTF. CDR3 bases: TGTGCCAGCAGCTTAACGGCAGGGGGCGACTATGGCTACACCTTC.